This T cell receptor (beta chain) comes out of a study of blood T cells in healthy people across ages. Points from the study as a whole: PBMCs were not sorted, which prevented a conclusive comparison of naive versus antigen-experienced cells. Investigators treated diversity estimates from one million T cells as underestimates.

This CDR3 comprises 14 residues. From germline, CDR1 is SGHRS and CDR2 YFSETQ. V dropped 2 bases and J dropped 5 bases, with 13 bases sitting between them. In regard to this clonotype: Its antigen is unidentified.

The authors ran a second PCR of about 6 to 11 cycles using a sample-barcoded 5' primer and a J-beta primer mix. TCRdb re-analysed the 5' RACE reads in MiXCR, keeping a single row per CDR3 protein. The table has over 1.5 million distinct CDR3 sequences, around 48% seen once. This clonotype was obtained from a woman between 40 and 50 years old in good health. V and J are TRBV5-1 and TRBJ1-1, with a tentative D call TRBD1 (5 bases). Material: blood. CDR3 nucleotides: TGCGCCAGCAGCTTTGGAGGGGAGGAGACTGAAGCTTTCTTT. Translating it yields CASSFGGEETEAFF.